The TCR beta chain under discussion was sequenced for a study of blood T cell repertoires in COVID-19. On the study more broadly: From the United States, Italy and Spain came samples of acute and convalescent COVID-19. T cells, B-cell-depleted T cells, or PBMCs supplied cDNA or gDNA.

The CDR3 runs to 12 residues. Germline assignment: CDR1 SGHAT and CDR2 FQDESV (reference sequence). V shed 5 bases and J 9 bases; nucleotides not matched to a gene: 5. Per the original data handling: Using reference gene primer amplification, nucleated cell counts were estimated. Method: immunoSEQ multiplex PCR; TCRdb's copy keeps in-frame clones and lacks some. V and J calls and clone size come straight from that table; D and trimming were deduced from the DNA. The sample carries tens of thousands of clones, about 80% recorded once. The TCR sequence derives from a human donor in a cohort sampled during active COVID-19. This chain joins TRBV11-1 and TRBJ2-3; 7 nucleotides agree with TRBD1. Material: peripheral blood. CDR3 DNA: TGTGCCAGCAGCCCACAGGGGCGCACGCAGTATTTT. It is translated as CASSPQGRTQYF.